What follows are 13 T cell receptor beta chains derived from one specimen sequenced in a study of T cells in localized non-small cell lung cancer. The table came from immunoSEQ multiplex PCR; TCRdb's copy has only in-frame clones and leaves some out. The sample lists approximately 34,000 clones, roughly 89% occurring once. The sequencing used peripheral blood, collected before any cancer treatment. The receptors come from a woman aged 40 to 75 with stage I lung adenocarcinoma.

The chain combines TRBV4-1 with TRBJ2-4; D might be TRBD2 (7 bases). V lost 4 bases to trimming and J lost 8 bases, with 18 bases between them. This CDR3 contains 15 residues. Germline CDR1 is MGHRA and CDR2 is YSYEKL. The CDR3 region has the DNA TGCGCCAGCAGCCTAGGTTGGGGGGGCCGGGACATTCAGTACTTC. This codes for CASSLGWGGRDIQYF.

The chain carries TRBV4-3 and TRBJ1-6; D might be TRBD1 (5 bases). This CDR3 is 15 amino acids long. Trimming pared 4 bases from V and 0 bases from J, leaving 7 bases between. Germline V gives CDR1 LGHNA, CDR2 YSLEER. CDR3 in amino acids: CASSRGNSYNSPLHF. The CDR3, as DNA: TGCGCCAGCAGCCGGGGCAACTCCTATAATTCACCCCTCCACTTT.

The V gene is TRBV30, the J gene TRBJ2-1; D gene uncertain. Germline CDR1 and CDR2: GTSNPN and SVGIG (reference sequence). This CDR3 has 13 residues. Trimming took off 1 base at V and 14 bases at J, with 18 bases between the two ends. CDR3 in DNA: TGTGCCTGGAGTGCCGCGGCAGCGAGGCATAAGTTCTTC. Its translation: CAWSAAAARHKFF.

The genes are TRBV28 and TRBJ1-1, with D possibly matching TRBD1 (5 bases). The length of the CDR3 is 14 residues. With 3 bases removed from V and 1 base from J, the gap between germline ends came to 9 bases. Germline lookup yields CDR1 MDHEN and CDR2 SYDVKM. The CDR3 region is CASSFLTGNTEAFF. The CDR3, as DNA: TGTGCCAGCAGTTTTTTAACAGGGAACACTGAAGCTTTCTTT.

The chain is built from TRBV28 and TRBJ1-5; D is undetermined. This CDR3 region has 13 residues. The germline V gene encodes CDR1 MDHEN and CDR2 SYDVKM. The V end was cut by 7 bases, the J end by 9 bases, with 16 bases between. CDR3 sequence reads: CASTPPYSWPQHF. The CDR3 bases are TGTGCCAGCACTCCCCCTTATTCTTGGCCCCAGCATTTT.

The rearrangement links TRBV18 to TRBJ2-5, with D possibly matching TRBD2 (6 bases). This CDR3 contains 13 residues. Germline loops: CDR1 KGHSH, CDR2 LQKENI. Trimming shortened V by 4 bases and J by 5 bases, and 11 bases separated the two germline ends. The CDR3 DNA reads TGTGCCAGCTCACGGGGACTCGGGGAGACCCAGTACTTC. Translating gives CASSRGLGETQYF.

V usage is TRBV5-5 and J usage is TRBJ2-3; D might be TRBD2 (6 bases). This CDR3 is 15 amino acids long. With 2 bases removed from V and 0 bases from J, the gap between germline ends came to 10 bases. The germline V gene encodes CDR1 SGHKS and CDR2 YYEKEE (reference sequence). In nucleotides, the CDR3 is TGTGCCAGCAGCTTACTTGCGGGGAGCACAGATACGCAGTATTTT. Protein product: CASSLLAGSTDTQYF.

This clone was detected only once. The rearrangement uses TRBV15 and TRBJ2-2, with D possibly being TRBD1 (5 bases). This CDR3 is built from 16 residues. Germline lookup yields CDR1 LNHNV and CDR2 YYDKDF (reference sequence). With 5 bases removed from V and 5 bases from J, the gap between germline ends came to 18 bases. The CDR3, as DNA: TGTGCCACCAGCCCCCCCCCGGCAGGGCTGACCGGGGAGCTGTTTTTT. Protein: CATSPPPAGLTGELFF.

The chain recombines TRBV7-2 with TRBJ2-2; the D is unclear. V was clipped by 5 bases and J by 7 bases, with 14 bases between them. This CDR3 is built from 14 residues. The V gene's germline CDR1 is SGHTA and CDR2 FQGNSA. The CDR3 region has the DNA TGTGCCAGCAGCGCCAACCGCCTCGGCGGGGAGCTGTTTTTT. This codes for CASSANRLGGELFF.

The chain links TRBV13 to TRBJ1-2; 7 bases agree with TRBD1. The length of the CDR3 is 18 residues. Unmatched junction bases numbered 18, after V lost 5 bases and J lost 3 bases. CDR1 PRHDT and CDR2 FYEKMQ come from the germline V gene (reference sequence). The CDR3 region has the DNA TGTGCCAGCAGCCCCACGAGCCTGACAGGGAAGGACCACTATGGCTACACCTTC. Translating gives CASSPTSLTGKDHYGYTF.

The V gene is TRBV28, the J gene TRBJ2-4; possible D gene TRBD1, 6 bases. The CDR3 runs 15 residues. Germline V CDR1 and CDR2: MDHEN, SYDVKM. Trimming pared 5 bases from V and 3 bases from J, leaving 14 bases between. The CDR3: CASSGPGTYKNIQYF. The CDR3 DNA is TGTGCCAGCAGTGGACCCGGGACATACAAAAACATTCAGTACTTC.

This chain joins TRBV2 and TRBJ2-7, with a weak D call TRBD1 (6 bases). Per germline, CDR1 SNHLY and CDR2 FYNNEI. The length of the CDR3 is 13 residues. V lost 4 bases and J lost 4, with 11 bases in between. The CDR3 nucleotides are TGTGCCAGCAGTGGACAGGCGGTGTACGAGCAGTACTTC. Its translation is CASSGQAVYEQYF.

This rearrangement joins TRBV5-1 to TRBJ2-1; D not certain. Trimming took off 0 bases at V and 3 bases at J, with 7 bases between the two ends. The CDR3 runs 14 residues. Germline loops: CDR1 SGHRS, CDR2 YFSETQ. The CDR3 loop reads CASSLASYYNEQFF. The DNA of the CDR3 is TGCGCCAGCAGCTTGGCTTCATACTACAATGAGCAGTTCTTC. The full variable domain, rest sourced from reference TRBV5-1 and TRBJ2-1, is KAGVTQTPRYLIKTRGQQVTLSCSPISGHRSVSWYQQTPGQGLQFLFEYFSETQRNKGNFPGRFSGRQFSNSRSEMNVSTLELGDSALYLCASSLASYYNEQFFGPGTRLTVL.